This TCR beta chain was captured in a study of T cell responses to AZD1222 COVID-19 vaccine. Regarding this clone: Its antigen is not known.

This table comes from immunoSEQ multiplex PCR, and its TCRdb copy is limited to in-frame clones, with some not included. The table records some 150,000 clones, more than 85% of them present only once. Whole-study results and caveats: As reported, nearly half of all spike-specific TCRs target variant regions that are unmutated. Baseline seropositivity occurred in only a handful of AZD1222 recipients. Rises in breadth and depth of Spike-specific TCRs came after two AZD1222 doses. The donor group comprised mostly white British people and more females; the analysis possibly underestimated clonal diversity.

Trimming removed 3 bases from V and 6 bases from J, with 14 bases in between. This CDR3 has 15 amino acids. Germline V CDR1 and CDR2: LNHDA, SQIVND (reference sequence). Sequences were derived from peripheral blood, sampled 28 days after the second AZD1222 dose. This TCR was sampled from an adult who received the AZD1222 COVID-19 vaccine. V and J are TRBV19 and TRBJ2-2; D ambiguous. CDR3 coding DNA: TGTGCCAGTAGTATGCCGGCTAGTACCGCCGGGGAGCTGTTTTTT. This codes for CASSMPASTAGELFF.